A selection of T cell receptor beta chains follows, all from one sample in a study of patients and donors after allogeneic stem cell transplantation. TCRdb called the RT-PCR reads again in MiXCR, with one record for every CDR3 protein. Of 920,000 or so distinct CDR3 sequences in the sample, 18% are singletons; the top ten hold around 6%. The sample taken for sequencing was blood, either unsorted or a sorted T cell fraction (not recorded which). These TCRs come from a human donor who was either an allogeneic HSCT recipient or a stem cell or donor lymphocyte infusion donor (not recorded which). It is not recorded whose cells these are; they may come from a transplant donor. Both conserved end residues are part of each CDR3.

j_gene | v_gene | CDR3aa
TRBJ1-2 | TRBV29-1 | CSVSDSNYGYTF
TRBJ1-5 | TRBV20-1 | CSARVQGMIGPQHF
TRBJ2-2 | TRBV5-1 | CASSLERETGELFF
TRBJ2-7 | TRBV20-1 | CSFLAGGYEQYF
TRBJ1-2 | TRBV5-6 | CATEGHNYGYTF
TRBJ2-3 | TRBV7-8 | CASSLVFVGVVQDTQYF
TRBJ1-2 | TRBV30 | CAWSSGIGYTF
TRBJ2-7 | TRBV5-6 | CASSLTSGSNEQYF
TRBJ1-2 | TRBV20-1 | CSAKGDSSIYGYTF
TRBJ1-2 | TRBV6-1 | CASSGKGATRNYGYTF
TRBJ2-3 | TRBV18 | CASSPGTRDTDTQYF
TRBJ2-6 | TRBV6-5 | CASSYMQGAFSGANVLTF
TRBJ2-6 | TRBV29-1 | CSALRDGSDDSGANVLTF
TRBJ2-5 | TRBV7-9 | CASSGGRTPQETQYF
TRBJ1-1 | TRBV4-3 | CASSQDFSGIMNTEAFF
TRBJ2-5 | TRBV7-6 | CASSLDRGWQETQYF
TRBJ1-2 | TRBV28 | CASSPRSGRTYGYTF
TRBJ2-3 | TRBV20-1 | CSAPTSKDTQYF
TRBJ1-2 | TRBV18 | CASSPPGPGLYTF
TRBJ1-1 | TRBV29-1 | CSVEMLTEEAFF
TRBJ2-6 | TRBV24-1 | CATSDSGQGSPGANVLTF
TRBJ2-1 | TRBV6-1 | CASSPIGTSGRPVNEQFF
TRBJ2-1 | TRBV4-1 | CASRGGTSGDRVQFF
TRBJ1-2 | TRBV9 | CASSVGGDGYGYTF
TRBJ2-6 | TRBV30 | CAWSDIQGSGANVLTF
TRBJ2-1 | TRBV2 | CASSEAGRTGSYNEQFF
TRBJ2-3 | TRBV27 | CASSPLTSGRGNTQYF
TRBJ2-7 | TRBV6-5 | CASSYSLRGSSYEQYF
TRBJ1-2 | TRBV5-1 | CASSGSADRYF
TRBJ2-1 | TRBV29-1 | CSVGTGIYSEQFF
TRBJ1-4 | TRBV30 | CAWSKGARGEKLFF
TRBJ2-3 | TRBV5-1 | CASSLGGPYTDTQYF
TRBJ1-1 | TRBV29-1 | CSVEGVGQGAVAFF
TRBJ2-1 | TRBV3-1 | CASSQLVKASGKVNEQFF
TRBJ1-5 | TRBV11-1 | CASSPTAPQTGEEQPQHF
TRBJ2-3 | TRBV7-3 | CASSIAGGPNTQYF
TRBJ2-1 | TRBV7-6 | CASSKSQYNEQFF
TRBJ2-7 | TRBV12-3/TRBV12-4 | CASGRRGNYEQYF
TRBJ2-7 | TRBV4-3 | CASSGPGLAGDSSYEQYF
TRBJ2-7 | TRBV19 | CASSLSGTEFSYEQYF
TRBJ2-7 | TRBV12-3/TRBV12-4 | CASSLPPGDSYEQYF
TRBJ2-2 | TRBV5-1 | CASSLSSGATGELFF
TRBJ1-5 | TRBV19 | CASSITQRSNQPQHF
TRBJ2-1 | TRBV7-2 | CASSLTTSGDRVF
TRBJ1-2 | TRBV20-1 | CSAYRVNYGYTF
TRBJ1-3 | TRBV7-9 | CASSLERNTIYF
TRBJ1-2 | TRBV4-3 | CASSQGRVRIGGYTF